The 24 T cell receptor beta chains below all came from one sample that was sequenced in a study of blood T cell repertoires in COVID-19. The repertoire was sequenced with immunoSEQ multiplex PCR; TCRdb's copy has only in-frame clones and lacks some. The sample includes 15,000 to 20,000 clones, roughly nine tenths of them seen just once. The sample comprised peripheral blood. The receptors shown here come from a human donor in a cohort sampled during active COVID-19.

The J gene is TRBJ1-2, the V gene TRBV30; D might be TRBD1 (6 bases). Trimming pared 1 base from V and 4 bases from J, leaving 13 bases between. In germline, CDR1 is GTSNPN, CDR2 SVGIG (reference sequence). The CDR3 contains 14 residues. The CDR3 loop is CAWSGQGRFYGYTF. The CDR3 nucleotides are TGTGCCTGGAGTGGCCAGGGGCGATTCTATGGCTACACCTTC.

This clone is a singleton in its sample. The CDR3 bases are TGTGCCAGCAGCTTGGCCAGGGATTCACCCCTCCACTTT. Encoded protein: CASSLARDSPLHF. The chain is built from TRBV5-5 and TRBJ1-6, with D perhaps matching TRBD1 (5 bases). This CDR3 is built from 13 residues. The germline V gene has CDR1 SGHKS and CDR2 YYEKEE (reference sequence). V was cut by 0 bases and J by 8 bases, with 6 bases left in between.

The chain recombines TRBV19 with TRBJ1-1; a weak D match, TRBD1 (5 bases). V lost 0 bases and J lost 4, with 9 bases in between. In germline, CDR1 is LNHDA, CDR2 SQIVND (reference sequence). This CDR3 is 14 amino acids long. CDR3 amino acids: CASSIDLGGTEAFF. DNA for the CDR3: TGTGCCAGTAGTATAGATCTCGGGGGCACTGAAGCTTTCTTT.

J is TRBJ1-2 and V is TRBV10-2; D not certain. Deletions cut 3 bases from V and 7 bases from J, with 12 bases between. Germline V gene data show CDR1 as WSHSY and CDR2 as SAAADI. The CDR3 is 13 residues long. CDR3 in DNA: TGCGCCAGCAGTGATCGGAGGGATGGTGGCTACACCTTC. This encodes CASSDRRDGGYTF.

This chain connects TRBV5-6 to TRBJ1-2; no definite D call. Between the trimmed V and J ends, which lost 4 bases and 8 bases, there was a span of 18 bases. The germline gives CDR1 SGHDT, CDR2 YYEEEE. CDR3 length: 14 amino acids. CDR3 residues: CASSPSGGGQGYTF. CDR3 coding DNA: TGTGCCAGCAGCCCCAGCGGCGGAGGTCAGGGCTACACCTTC.

The CDR3 sequence: CASSRSFGYTF. CDR3 nucleotide sequence: TGTGCCAGCAGCCGTAGTTTTGGCTACACCTTC. V is TRBV5-8 and J is TRBJ1-2; D remains unclear. V shed 4 bases and J shed 7 bases, with 8 bases lying between them. The CDR3 runs 11 residues. The germline V gene has CDR1 SGHTS and CDR2 YDEGEE.

The rearrangement links TRBV19 to TRBJ2-1, with 13 positions matching TRBD2. V lost 5 bases, J lost 7 bases, and 11 bases stayed unmatched. The CDR3 is made up of 17 amino acids. CDR1 and CDR2 from the germline V gene are LNHDA and SQIVND (reference sequence). In DNA, the CDR3 is TGTGCCAGTAGTCCACGTCCACTAGCGGGAGGGATGAATGAGCAGTTCTTC. Protein product: CASSPRPLAGGMNEQFF.

The rearrangement uses TRBV5-8 and TRBJ2-5, with a weak D call TRBD2 (6 bases). V lost 2 bases and J lost 7, with 24 bases in between. The CDR3 runs 17 residues. CDR1 SGHTS and CDR2 YDEGEE come from the germline V gene. Here the CDR3 DNA reads TGTGCCAGCAGCTTCAACCAGGGACTTAAGAACGTTGCGACCCAGTACTTC. It translates to CASSFNQGLKNVATQYF.

The chain employs TRBV3-1 (or the pseudogene TRBV3-2) and TRBJ2-7; TRBD2 matches at 12 bases. CDR3 size: 15 residues. Germline CDR1 and CDR2: LGHDT and YNNKEL (reference sequence). After removal of 6 bases from V and 10 bases from J, the junction contained 13 bases not matched to a gene. The CDR3 is CASSPTTSGGLIQYF. The CDR3 DNA follows: TGTGCCAGCAGTCCAACAACTAGCGGGGGGCTTATACAGTACTTC.

The genes are TRBV3-1 (or the pseudogene TRBV3-2) and TRBJ2-1; 13 nucleotides line up with TRBD2. V shed 4 bases and J 6 bases; nucleotides not matched to a gene: 6. This CDR3 has 16 residues. CDR1 and CDR2 (germline): LGHDT, YNNKEL (reference sequence). CDR3 sequence reads: CASSPTSGRASNEQFF. For the CDR3, the DNA is TGTGCCAGCAGCCCCACTAGCGGGAGGGCCTCCAATGAGCAGTTCTTC.

J is TRBJ2-1 and V is TRBV19, with 9 bases identical to TRBD1. The CDR3 spans 15 residues. Trimming cost V 7 bases and J 4 bases; bases outside gene matches: 8. Germline V gives CDR1 LNHDA, CDR2 SQIVND (reference sequence). The CDR3 bases are TGTGCCAGTAACCCTACCGGGACAGGGTACAATGAGCAGTTCTTC. Its protein product is CASNPTGTGYNEQFF.

This sequence joins TRBV18 and TRBJ2-1, with a possible D match to TRBD1 (6 bases). The CDR3 extends over 15 amino acids. Trimming removed 2 bases at V and 6 bases at J, with 14 bases between. Germline CDR1 and CDR2: KGHSH and LQKENI. The CDR3 DNA follows: TGTGCCAGCTCACCATCAAAGGGGGTACTCAATGAGCAGTTCTTC. The encoded protein is CASSPSKGVLNEQFF.

The gene calls are TRBV11-3 and TRBJ2-1, with 10 positions matching TRBD2. The trim removed 0 bases at V and 9 bases at J, leaving 5 bases unmatched. The germline V gene has CDR1 SGHNT and CDR2 YENEEA. The CDR3 runs 15 residues. The CDR3 here is CASSLESGREAEQFF. The CDR3 region has the DNA TGTGCCAGCAGCTTAGAGAGCGGGAGGGAGGCTGAGCAGTTCTTC.

The chain joins TRBV7-2 to TRBJ1-3; 7 bases fit TRBD1. The V segment lost 5 bases and the J segment 2 bases; nucleotides outside the gene matches: 9. The CDR3 consists of 16 residues. Germline values: CDR1 SGHTA, CDR2 FQGNSA. CDR3 residues: CASSPTKGAAGNTIYF. The CDR3 DNA reads as TGTGCCAGCAGCCCAACCAAGGGGGCGGCTGGAAACACCATATATTTT.

CDR3 nucleotide sequence: TGTGCCAGCACCCTGGACACAACTGGGGCCAACGTCCTGACTTTC. Protein sequence: CASTLDTTGANVLTF. The chain links TRBV2 to TRBJ2-6, with a tentative D call TRBD1 (5 bases). The CDR3 sequence is 15 residues long. Germline V gene lookup returns CDR1 SNHLY and CDR2 FYNNEI. V was trimmed by 7 bases and J by 2 bases, leaving 12 bases between them.

The chain carries TRBV9 and TRBJ2-5, with D tentatively TRBD1 (6 bases). In germline, CDR1 is SGDLS, CDR2 YYNGEE. The CDR3 covers 14 residues. V dropped 4 bases and J dropped 1 base, with 11 bases sitting between them. The chain's CDR3 is CASSKPGAQETQYF. Written as DNA, the CDR3 is TGTGCCAGCAGCAAGCCAGGGGCCCAAGAGACCCAGTACTTC.

V usage is TRBV6-5 and J usage is TRBJ1-1; D ambiguous. This CDR3 spans 12 amino acids. Germline V CDR1 and CDR2: MNHEY, SVGAGI. Trimming removed 6 bases from V and 2 bases from J, with 7 bases in between. CDR3 region: CASRAFNTEAFF. The CDR3 DNA reads as TGTGCCAGCAGGGCCTTCAACACTGAAGCTTTCTTT.

CDR3 protein: CATSGQGGTETQYF. In nucleotides, the CDR3 is TGTGCCACCTCCGGACAGGGGGGGACAGAGACCCAGTACTTC. J is TRBJ2-5 and V is TRBV24-1, with 10 bases lining up with TRBD1. After removal of 9 bases from V and 4 bases from J, the junction contained 7 bases not matched to a gene. CDR1 and CDR2 from the germline V gene are KGHDR and SFDVKD. This CDR3 has 14 residues.

The chain is built from TRBV7-3 and TRBJ2-1, with TRBD1 matching 8 bases. V was clipped by 4 bases and J by 3 bases; unmatched bases: 5. Per germline, CDR1 SGHTA and CDR2 FQGTGA. This CDR3 comprises 15 residues. The DNA for the CDR3 is TGTGCCAGCAGCTCACAGGGGGAAGGCTACAATGAGCAGTTCTTC. This codes for CASSSQGEGYNEQFF.

This chain joins TRBV5-1 and TRBJ2-6; D is ambiguous. From germline, CDR1 is SGHRS and CDR2 YFSETQ. The CDR3 is made up of 14 amino acids. V gave up 6 bases and J gave up 0 bases, with 7 bases separating them. CDR3 DNA: TGCGCCAGCACTATTCCCTCTGGGGCCAACGTCCTGACTTTC. Amino acids: CASTIPSGANVLTF.

This chain joins TRBV6-5 and TRBJ1-2; 10 nucleotides match TRBD1. The length of the CDR3 is 15 residues. Germline CDR1 is MNHEY and CDR2 is SVGAGI. V gave up 0 bases and J gave up 7 bases; unmatched junction bases: 5. In DNA form, the CDR3 reads TGTGCCAGCAGTTACTCGTCTGGGACAGGGGTTGGCTACACCTTC. Its translation is CASSYSSGTGVGYTF.

The table lists this clone with a count of one. This rearrangement joins TRBV19 to TRBJ1-5; unclear D gene. Germline V gives CDR1 LNHDA, CDR2 SQIVND (reference sequence). V was shortened by 3 bases and J by 9 bases, with 12 bases between the two germline ends. This CDR3 is 13 amino acids long. The CDR3 protein is CASSIYSIRPQHF. CDR3 nucleotides: TGTGCCAGTAGTATCTATTCCATTCGGCCCCAGCATTTT.

The chain carries TRBV25-1 and TRBJ2-1; TRBD2 might be the D (7 bases). The length of the CDR3 is 16 residues. Germline V CDR1 and CDR2: MGHDK, SYGVNS. V gave up 3 bases and J gave up 8 bases, with 20 bases separating them. The CDR3 DNA is TGTGCCAGCAGTGACTTCGTTAGGGGGGGAGGAGATGAGCAGTTCTTC. Its translation: CASSDFVRGGGDEQFF.

The rearrangement links TRBV14 to TRBJ2-1, with unresolved D. V shed 4 bases and J shed 4 bases, with 11 bases lying between them. This CDR3 spans 14 amino acids. Germline values: CDR1 SGHDN, CDR2 FVKESK. CDR3 residues: CASSPPGLYNEQFF. The DNA for the CDR3 is TGTGCCAGCAGCCCGCCGGGTCTTTACAATGAGCAGTTCTTC.